This T cell receptor (beta chain) was captured by sequencing in a study of blood T cell repertoires in COVID-19. About the study: COVID-19 samples collected from the United States, Italy and Spain covered acute and convalescent phases. T cells, B-cell-depleted T cells, or PBMCs provided the cDNA or gDNA that served as material.

The CDR3 is made up of 14 amino acids. CDR1 LGHDT and CDR2 YNNKEL come from the germline V gene (reference sequence). V was shortened by 4 bases and J by 6 bases, with 13 bases between the two germline ends. Authors' data handling: Quantification of nucleated cells was approximated via reference gene primer amplification. The method was immunoSEQ multiplex PCR; TCRdb's version includes in-frame clones alone and lacks a portion of them. Clone size and V and J calls were adopted from that table, with D and trimming inferred from the DNA. Among hundreds of thousands of clones listed, over 75% were seen once.

The receptor was derived from a human donor in a cohort sampled during active COVID-19. The V and J genes are TRBV3-1 (or the pseudogene TRBV3-2) and TRBJ2-1; perhaps TRBD2 as D (5 bases). The source material was peripheral blood. This chain's CDR3 is CASSLGLGLNEQFF. The CDR3 DNA is TGTGCCAGCAGCCTCGGACTCGGCCTCAATGAGCAGTTCTTC.